This TCR beta chain was documented in a study of Ad26.COV2.S vaccination and SARS-CoV-2 variants. Regarding treatment: roughly 19 received Ad26.COV2.S at low or high dose, single or two shots; several received placebo; per-sample allocation not given. Day 63 after the first vaccine or placebo injection was the time point for sampling. Note on this clone: Its antigen is unknown.

Study results and caveats: Placebo and vaccine recipients had non-spike TCR breadth that was similar.

Generated by immunoSEQ multiplex PCR, the TCRdb table keeps only in-frame clones and is missing some. Counted here are nearly 400,000 clones, over 75% occurring once; the ten biggest clones make up about 2%. Trimming stripped 4 bases from V and 3 bases from J, with 9 bases between. The germline V gene encodes CDR1 GTSNPN and CDR2 SVGIG (reference sequence). The CDR3 extends over 13 amino acids. The rearrangement uses TRBV30 and TRBJ1-4, with D possibly matching TRBD1 (6 bases). The sequence derives from a person between 18 and 60 years old who received the Ad26.COV2.S COVID-19 vaccine or a placebo. The source material was peripheral blood, sampled in a trial of Ad26.COV2.S vaccine versus placebo. This CDR3 reads CAWKQGPNEKLFF. Here the CDR3 DNA reads TGTGCCTGGAAACAGGGCCCTAATGAAAAACTGTTTTTT.